The 5 T cell receptor beta chains given below trace back to one sample, sequenced in a study of cytomegalovirus exposure and HLA in healthy donors. The PCR employed 60 Vbeta primers together with 13 Jbeta primers. Profiling relied on immunoSEQ multiplex PCR, and the TCRdb table lists in-frame clones only, not all of them. The profile shows 150,000 to 200,000 clones, 75% to 85% of them singletons. The sequencing input was PBMCs. The source is a woman aged 50 to 65 in good health and CMV-seronegative.

This clone has more than one count but fewer than ten. At the DNA level, this CDR3 is encoded by other sequences in the same sample as well. The chain employs TRBV7-2 and TRBJ1-1; no clear D gene. The V end was cut by 1 base, the J end by 1 base, with 4 bases between. Per the germline V gene, CDR1 is SGHTA and CDR2 is FQGNSA. The CDR3 length is 13 residues. CDR3 amino acids: CASSLGRNTEAFF. Written as DNA, the CDR3 is TGTGCCAGCAGCTTAGGGAGGAACACTGAAGCTTTCTTT.

This clone has only one observation. The chain joins TRBV9 to TRBJ2-1, with 13 bases fitting TRBD2. CDR1 is SGDLS and CDR2 is YYNGEE in the germline V gene. The CDR3 is 19 amino acids. Trimming cost V 0 bases and J 0 bases; bases outside gene matches: 6. The CDR3 DNA sequence: TGTGCCAGCAGCGTAGCCCTGACTAGCGGGGGGAGCTCCTACAATGAGCAGTTCTTC. Translating it yields CASSVALTSGGSSYNEQFF.

The chain joins TRBV28 to TRBJ2-7; 7 bases match TRBD1. The CDR3 runs to 15 residues. Germline V lookup: CDR1 MDHEN, CDR2 SYDVKM. V was clipped by 6 bases and J by 3 bases; unmatched bases: 11. This chain's CDR3 is CASRPRQGLLYEQYF. CDR3 nucleotide sequence: TGTGCCAGCAGACCTAGACAGGGTCTCCTCTACGAGCAGTACTTC.

The V and J genes are TRBV6-5 and TRBJ2-5; tentative D call: TRBD2 (6 bases). Per germline, CDR1 MNHEY and CDR2 SVGAGI. This CDR3 contains 16 residues. V was clipped by 1 base and J by 5 bases, with 17 bases between them. CDR3: CASSYYSTRVGETQYF. The CDR3 coding sequence is TGTGCCAGCAGTTACTATTCGACTAGGGTGGGGGAGACCCAGTACTTC.

The rearrangement links TRBV18 to TRBJ1-1, with a weak D call TRBD1 (5 bases). The CDR3 sequence is 13 residues long. V was pared by 6 bases and J by 1 base, with 9 bases between. CDR1 and CDR2 (germline): KGHSH, LQKENI. In DNA form, the CDR3 reads TGTGCCAGCTCGCAGACAGAGAACACTGAAGCTTTCTTT. Translated, it gives CASSQTENTEAFF.